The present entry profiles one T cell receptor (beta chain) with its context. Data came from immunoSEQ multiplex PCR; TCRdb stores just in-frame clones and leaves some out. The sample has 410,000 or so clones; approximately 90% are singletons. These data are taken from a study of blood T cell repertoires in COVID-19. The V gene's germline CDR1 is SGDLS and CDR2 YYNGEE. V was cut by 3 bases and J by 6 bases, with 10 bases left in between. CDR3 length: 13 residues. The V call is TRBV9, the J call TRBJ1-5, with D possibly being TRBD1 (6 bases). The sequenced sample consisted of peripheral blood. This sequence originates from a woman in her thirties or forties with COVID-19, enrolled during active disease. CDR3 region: CASSGTGTQPQHF. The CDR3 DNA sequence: TGTGCCAGCAGCGGAACAGGGACTCAGCCCCAGCATTTT.